The clone carrying this T cell receptor (beta chain) is a singleton in its sample. This specimen comes from a study of T cell changes during pregnancy in multiple sclerosis. Assay used: immunoSEQ multiplex PCR; TCRdb lists only in-frame clones, some missing. The top ten clones hold roughly 3.3% of a sample with about 74,000 clones, 75% to 90% of them seen once. Germline V gene lookup returns CDR1 SQVTM and CDR2 ANQGSEA. Trimming took 1 base from V and 5 from J, leaving 14 bases between them. The CDR3 is 14 residues long. The chain couples TRBV29-1 to TRBJ1-2, with a weak D call TRBD1 (5 bases). The source was peripheral blood, collected before pregnancy. The sequence was collected from a female donor with multiple sclerosis, enrolled in a pregnancy study. DNA for the CDR3: TGCAGCGTTGAAGGTGGGGCAGTCCCATATGGCTACACCTTC. Translation: CSVEGGAVPYGYTF.